What follows are 2 T cell receptor beta chains derived from one specimen sequenced in a study of blood T cells in healthy people across ages. Through a sample-barcoded 5' primer and a J-beta primer mix, a second PCR was run for roughly 6 to 11 cycles. MiXCR, run by TCRdb on the 5' RACE reads, gives a single entry per CDR3 protein. The sample yields 350,000 to 450,000 distinct CDR3 sequences, approximately 51% seen once. Sequencing was performed on blood. The receptor set was obtained from a man between 60 and 75 years old in good health.

The chain carries TRBV3-1 and TRBJ2-3, with TRBD2 identical over 13 bases. CDR1 LGHDT and CDR2 YNNKEL come from the germline V gene (reference sequence). After removal of 3 bases from V and 0 bases from J, the junction contained 12 bases not matched to a gene. The CDR3 totals 20 residues. The CDR3 loop reads CASSHQGLAGRTTSTDTQYF. CDR3 nucleotides: TGTGCCAGCAGCCATCAGGGACTAGCGGGGAGAACTACTAGCACAGATACGCAGTATTTT.

CDR3 nucleotide sequence: TGTGCCACCAGTGACCGACAAGGGGTCCAGGATCGGCAGTTCTTC. It encodes CATSDRQGVQDRQFF. This chain joins TRBV24-1 and TRBJ2-1, with a possible D match to TRBD1 (5 bases). The length of the CDR3 is 15 residues. Germline assignment: CDR1 KGHDR and CDR2 SFDVKD. The V end was cut by 4 bases, the J end by 12 bases, with 21 bases between.